This entry lists 15 T cell receptor beta chains sequenced from one sample in a study of cytomegalovirus exposure and HLA in healthy donors. It was with 60 Vbeta and 13 Jbeta primers that the PCR ran. Assay used: immunoSEQ multiplex PCR; TCRdb lists only in-frame clones, some missing. The sample shows 130,000 to 150,000 clones, around 86% of them seen only once. The material sequenced was PBMCs. These TCRs come from a woman younger than 45 in good health and CMV-seronegative.

The gene calls are TRBV28 and TRBJ2-3; D not resolved. The CDR3 loop spans 13 amino acids. Germline loops: CDR1 MDHEN, CDR2 SYDVKM. V lost 3 bases to trimming and J lost 6 bases, with 10 bases between them. The CDR3 is CASSFRPGDTQYF. For the CDR3, the DNA is TGTGCCAGCAGTTTCCGGCCCGGGGATACGCAGTATTTT.

J is TRBJ2-3 and V is TRBV11-3; D may be TRBD2 (7 bases). V gave up 4 bases and J gave up 6 bases, with 23 bases separating them. The CDR3 totals 17 residues. Germline assignment: CDR1 SGHNT and CDR2 YENEEA. The CDR3 bases are TGTGCCAGCAGCTCCTCTTTTGGGGGGGCGATGTCGGATACGCAGTATTTT. Its protein product is CASSSSFGGAMSDTQYF.

The chain recombines TRBV30 with TRBJ2-7; a possible D gene is TRBD1 (7 bases). From germline, CDR1 is GTSNPN and CDR2 SVGIG (reference sequence). Trimming left V 4 bases short and J 1 base short, with 11 bases between. The CDR3 is 13 amino acids. The CDR3 DNA follows: TGTGCCTGGACGGCGGGACAGTCCTACGAGCAGTACTTC. It specifies CAWTAGQSYEQYF.

The chain combines TRBV7-8 with TRBJ1-1; D ambiguous. V was cut by 5 bases and J by 2 bases, with 9 bases left in between. In germline, CDR1 is SGHVS, CDR2 FQNEAQ. The CDR3 runs to 13 residues. CDR3: CASSINRNTEAFF. In DNA, the CDR3 is TGTGCCAGCAGCATCAACAGAAACACTGAAGCTTTCTTT.

The chain's CDR3 is CASGVTSGGADTQYF. The CDR3 region has the DNA TGTGCTAGTGGGGTGACTAGCGGGGGGGCAGATACGCAGTATTTT. This chain connects TRBV12-5 to TRBJ2-3, with 14 nucleotides matching TRBD2. J gave up 4 bases and V 6 bases, and 3 bases lay outside the gene matches. This CDR3 region has 15 residues. Germline V gives CDR1 LGHNT, CDR2 FRNRAP.

The chain carries TRBV5-4 and TRBJ2-1; 12 bases align to TRBD2. Unmatched junction bases numbered 10, after V lost 4 bases and J lost 8 bases. CDR1 SGHNT and CDR2 YYREEE come from the germline V gene (reference sequence). The CDR3 is 16 residues long. The CDR3 region has the DNA TGTGCCAGCAGCCCGGGGCTAGCGGGGGGGCCCCATGAGCAGTTCTTC. This encodes CASSPGLAGGPHEQFF.

V is TRBV15 and J is TRBJ2-3; TRBD2 is a possible D gene (6 bases). The germline V and J ends were trimmed by 1 base and 4 bases, with 9 bases remaining between them. Germline-derived CDR1 and CDR2 are LNHNV and YYDKDF (reference sequence). This CDR3 contains 14 residues. For the CDR3, the DNA is TGTGCCACCAGCAGAGGACTAGATGCAGATACGCAGTATTTT. As protein: CATSRGLDADTQYF.

The chain combines TRBV5-4 with TRBJ2-1, with TRBD2 identical over 7 bases. The V gene's germline CDR1 is SGHNT and CDR2 YYREEE (reference sequence). V lost 10 bases and J lost 8; bases outside the gene matches: 3. The CDR3 runs to 10 residues. The CDR3 coding sequence is TGTGCCGGGGGGGATTATGAGCAGTTCTTC. This encodes CAGGDYEQFF.

A note on this clone: The junction does not match germline at one end; this may be a read error. This chain connects TRBV4-2 to TRBJ2-5, with a tentative D call TRBD2 (5 bases). This CDR3 is built from 12 residues. Germline V lookup: CDR1 LGHNA, CDR2 YNFKEQ. CDR3 in DNA: TGTGCCAGCAGCCAAGGAGGGAGTAATCCGGACTTC. Translation: CASSQGGSNPDF.

The rearrangement uses TRBV25-1 and TRBJ2-1, with 9 bases fitting TRBD1. The ends lost 1 base at V and 6 bases at J; junction bases unmatched: 7. The CDR3 extends over 16 amino acids. Germline CDR1 MGHDK, CDR2 SYGVNS. The CDR3 sequence is CASSESTGQGVNEQFF. The CDR3 DNA sequence: TGTGCCAGCAGTGAATCCACGGGACAGGGTGTCAATGAGCAGTTCTTC.

The chain is built from TRBV6-4 and TRBJ2-1, with 12 bases identical to TRBD2. Trimming removed 6 bases from V and 7 bases from J; junction bases left unmatched: 7. CDR1 is MRHNA, CDR2 SNTAGT, per germline. CDR3 length: 15 residues. The CDR3, as DNA: TGTGCCAGCAGAACGACTAGCGGGAGTGCGAATGAGCAGTTCTTC. Amino acids: CASRTTSGSANEQFF.

V usage is TRBV5-1 and J usage is TRBJ2-3; maybe TRBD1 (6 bases). CDR3 length: 14 residues. Germline CDR1 and CDR2: SGHRS and YFSETQ. With 2 bases removed from V and 3 bases from J, the gap between germline ends came to 10 bases. In nucleotides, the CDR3 is TGCGCCAGCAGCTTTCGACAGGAGACAGATACGCAGTATTTT. Its translation: CASSFRQETDTQYF. Combining the CDR3 with reference TRBV5-1 and TRBJ2-3 gives the whole variable domain KAGVTQTPRYLIKTRGQQVTLSCSPISGHRSVSWYQQTPGQGLQFLFEYFSETQRNKGNFPGRFSGRQFSNSRSEMNVSTLELGDSALYLCASSFRQETDTQYFGPGTRLTVL.

The rearrangement uses TRBV19 and TRBJ1-2; 8 nucleotides match TRBD1. This CDR3 contains 14 residues. Germline V gene lookup returns CDR1 LNHDA and CDR2 SQIVND (reference sequence). The J segment lost 8 bases and the V segment lost 4 bases, leaving 9 bases of the junction unmatched. This CDR3 is CASSTQAGDRGYTF. The CDR3 coding sequence is TGTGCCAGTAGTACCCAAGCAGGGGACAGGGGCTACACCTTC.

This chain joins TRBV15 and TRBJ2-1; D may be TRBD2 (5 bases). Trimming removed 5 bases from V and 0 bases from J, with 14 bases in between. Germline CDR1 LNHNV, CDR2 YYDKDF (reference sequence). CDR3 length: 16 amino acids. The CDR3 here is CATSYSFGSSYNEQFF. For the CDR3, the DNA is TGTGCCACCAGCTACTCTTTTGGGAGCTCCTACAATGAGCAGTTCTTC.

The J gene is TRBJ2-3, the V gene TRBV7-8, with 11 bases that match TRBD2. Germline CDR1 SGHVS, CDR2 FQNEAQ. There are 15 residues in the CDR3. V shed 5 bases, J shed 5 bases, and the junction held 6 bases outside the gene matches. CDR3 DNA: TGTGCCAGCAGCCCATTAGCGGGAGGGGGAGATACGCAGTATTTT. Translation: CASSPLAGGGDTQYF.